Shown below are 10 T cell receptor beta chains from a single sample sequenced in a study of T cell responses to AZD1222 COVID-19 vaccine. Repertoires were generated with immunoSEQ multiplex PCR, while TCRdb's copy carries only in-frame clones and drops some. The sample lists some 25,000 clones; 87% were seen once. The starting material was peripheral blood, obtained 28 days after the second AZD1222 dose. The source is an adult who received the AZD1222 COVID-19 vaccine.

This clone is termed medium-sized (0.01 to 0.1%). The V and J genes are TRBV27 and TRBJ2-1, with D perhaps matching TRBD1 or TRBD2 (5 bases each). Germline V gene lookup returns CDR1 MNHEY and CDR2 SMNVEV (reference sequence). CDR3 length: 14 amino acids. The germline V and J ends were trimmed by 6 bases and 3 bases, with 12 bases remaining between them. CDR3 nucleotide sequence: TGTGCCAGCAGGTGGGGGACCGACTACAATGAGCAGTTCTTC. Amino acid sequence: CASRWGTDYNEQFF.

The rearrangement joins TRBV3-1 (or the pseudogene TRBV3-2) to TRBJ2-2; TRBD2 aligns across 8 bases. This CDR3 is 15 amino acids long. The germline V gene encodes CDR1 LGHDT and CDR2 YNNKEL (reference sequence). Trimming at V came to 2 bases and at J to 6 bases, leaving 5 bases not matched to a gene. The CDR3 sequence is CASSQMGLVSGELFF. CDR3 bases: TGTGCCAGCAGCCAAATGGGACTAGTATCCGGGGAGCTGTTTTTT.

This sequence joins TRBV6-5 and TRBJ1-1; D not resolved. CDR3 size: 11 residues. The germline V gene encodes CDR1 MNHEY and CDR2 SVGAGI. Trimming took 10 bases from V and 0 from J, leaving 6 bases between them. CDR3 amino acids: CATRMNTEAFF. The CDR3 DNA reads TGTGCCACTAGGATGAACACTGAAGCTTTCTTT.

The chain employs TRBV5-6 and TRBJ1-1; 9 positions agree with TRBD1. V shed 4 bases and J 3 bases; nucleotides not matched to a gene: 4. The CDR3 covers 14 residues. Germline CDR1 and CDR2: SGHDT and YYEEEE. Written as DNA, the CDR3 is TGTGCCAGCAGCATGACAGGGGGGTACACTGAAGCTTTCTTT. Translation gives CASSMTGGYTEAFF.

The gene calls are TRBV12-3 or TRBV12-4 and TRBJ2-2; D ambiguous. The V and J ends lost 5 bases and 6 bases respectively, with 10 bases between them. This CDR3 is 13 amino acids long. The CDR3 sequence is CASSRPGAGELFF. CDR3 DNA sequence: TGTGCCAGCAGTCGACCTGGGGCCGGGGAGCTGTTTTTT.

The V call is TRBV12-3 or TRBV12-4, the J call TRBJ1-5; the D is unclear. V lost 8 bases to trimming and J lost 6 bases, with 14 bases between them. CDR3 length: 13 amino acids. DNA of the CDR3: TGTGCCAGCCGTAGAAGGCTGGGTCAGCCCCAGCATTTT. Translating it yields CASRRRLGQPQHF.

The chain combines TRBV11-2 with TRBJ1-5; D is uncertain. In germline, CDR1 is SGHAT, CDR2 FQNNGV. CDR3 size: 17 residues. V shed 2 bases and J shed 1 base, with 15 bases lying between them. CDR3 nucleotide sequence: TGTGCCAGCAGCTTAAATGACACCAGGAGAAGCAATCAGCCCCAGCATTTT. This translates into CASSLNDTRRSNQPQHF. The whole variable domain, remainder taken from reference TRBV11-2 and TRBJ1-5, is EAGVAQSPRYKIIEKRQSVAFWCNPISGHATLYWYQQILGQGPKLLIQFQNNGVVDDSQLPKDRFSAERLKGVDSTLKIQPAKLEDSAVYLCASSLNDTRRSNQPQHFGDGTRLSIL.

This chain uses TRBV11-2 with TRBJ2-3; the D call may be TRBD1 or TRBD2 (6 bases each). Germline CDR1 SGHAT, CDR2 FQNNGV. Trimming removed 4 bases at V and 0 bases at J, with 23 bases between. The CDR3 has 19 residues. CDR3 in DNA: TGTGCCAGCAGCTCAACAGGGAGGTTCTTGACAACTAGCACAGATACGCAGTATTTT. The encoded protein is CASSSTGRFLTTSTDTQYF.

The table lists this clone with a count of one. The rearrangement uses TRBV30 and TRBJ1-5, with D unclear. The CDR3 length is 14 residues. Per the germline V gene, CDR1 is GTSNPN and CDR2 is SVGIG (reference sequence). Trimming pared 2 bases from V and 9 bases from J, leaving 17 bases between. CDR3 nucleotide sequence: TGTGCCTGGAGTCCTATAGTGGGCCCCGGGCCCCAGCATTTT. The encoded protein is CAWSPIVGPGPQHF. The full variable domain, in which reference TRBV30 and TRBJ1-5 provide the parts outside the CDR3, is SQTIHQWPATLVQPVGSPLSLECTVEGTSNPNLYWYRQAAGRGLQLLFYSVGIGQISSEVPQNLSASRPQDRQFILSSKKLLLSDSGFYLCAWSPIVGPGPQHFGDGTRLSIL.

The rearrangement uses TRBV7-9 and TRBJ1-2; D not resolved. The CDR3 is made up of 13 amino acids. V shed 3 bases and J shed 3 bases, with 8 bases lying between them. The germline V gene has CDR1 SEHNR and CDR2 FQNEAQ (reference sequence). CDR3 in DNA: TGTGCCAGCAGCTTCACCGGGGACTATGGCTACACCTTC. Its translation: CASSFTGDYGYTF.